The rows below give T cell receptor beta chains drawn from one sample of a study of cytomegalovirus exposure and HLA in healthy donors. TCRdb's table, derived via immunoSEQ multiplex PCR, lists solely in-frame clones and lacks some. The table shows 150,000 to 200,000 clones, with roughly 72% occurring only once. Sequencing was carried out using PBMCs. The receptor source for this set is a man between 40 and 49 years old in good health and CMV-seropositive. The CDR3 runs from the conserved cysteine through the conserved F or W. The D gene is left open where the match is weak. Expanded clones are given a class, and other clones once, few, many or no size at all.

clone_size: .
d_call: .
cdr3_length: 17
v_call: TRBV7-6
j_call: TRBJ2-7
cdr3_aa: CASSLVGTSSSSYEQYF
cdr3_nt: TGTGCCAGCAGCTTAGTTGGTACGAGCTCTAGCTCCTACGAGCAGTACTTC

clone_size: .
d_call: .
cdr3_length: 15
v_call: TRBV6-1
j_call: TRBJ1-1
cdr3_aa: CASSEVGGGNTEAFF
cdr3_nt: TGTGCCAGCAGTGAAGTCGGGGGAGGTAACACTGAAGCTTTCTTT

clone_size: .
d_call: TRBD1
cdr3_length: 14
v_call: TRBV27
j_call: TRBJ1-5
cdr3_aa: CASSKGGSRQPQHF
cdr3_nt: TGTGCCAGCAGTAAAGGGGGCTCTAGGCAGCCCCAGCATTTT

clone_size: .
d_call: TRBD2
cdr3_length: 16
v_call: TRBV7-2
j_call: TRBJ2-7
cdr3_aa: CASSLQRGVLTYEQYF
cdr3_nt: TGTGCCAGCAGCTTACAGCGGGGGGTCCTAACCTACGAGCAGTACTTC

clone_size: .
d_call: .
cdr3_length: 13
v_call: TRBV6-1
j_call: TRBJ2-7
cdr3_aa: CASSSQGGYEQYF
cdr3_nt: TGTGCCAGCAGTTCCCAAGGGGGTTACGAGCAGTACTTC

clone_size: .
d_call: .
cdr3_length: 12
v_call: TRBV10-3
j_call: TRBJ1-1
cdr3_aa: CAIRSGDTEAFF
cdr3_nt: TGTGCCATCAGGTCCGGGGACACTGAAGCTTTCTTT

clone_size: .
d_call: .
cdr3_length: 13
v_call: TRBV2
j_call: TRBJ1-3
cdr3_aa: CASNSLAGNTIYF
cdr3_nt: TGTGCCAGCAACAGTCTTGCTGGAAACACCATATATTTT

clone_size: few
d_call: .
cdr3_length: 13
v_call: TRBV6-1
j_call: TRBJ1-1
cdr3_aa: CASRTTGSTEAFF
cdr3_nt: TGTGCCAGCAGAACAACAGGGTCAACTGAAGCTTTCTTT

clone_size: .
d_call: TRBD2
cdr3_length: 15
v_call: TRBV5-1
j_call: TRBJ2-2
cdr3_aa: CASRSGGGGTGELFF
cdr3_nt: TGCGCCAGCAGGAGTGGCGGGGGTGGGACCGGGGAGCTGTTTTTT

clone_size: .
d_call: TRBD1
cdr3_length: 16
v_call: TRBV19
j_call: TRBJ2-6
cdr3_aa: CASSTGTGSSVNVLTF
cdr3_nt: TGTGCCAGTAGTACGGGGACAGGGAGTTCGGTCAACGTCCTGACTTTC

clone_size: few
d_call: TRBD1
cdr3_length: 17
v_call: TRBV4-3
j_call: TRBJ1-2
cdr3_aa: CASSPSPGQGVRSGYTF
cdr3_nt: TGCGCCAGCAGCCCCTCCCCGGGGCAGGGGGTAAGGAGCGGCTACACCTTC